This entry concerns a single TCR beta chain. Its cognate antigen is unknown. This specimen includes other DNA sequences encoding the same CDR3. Profiling relied on immunoSEQ multiplex PCR, and the TCRdb table lists in-frame clones only, not all of them. The sample has tens of thousands of clones, less than 85% seen once. This sample is drawn from a study of radiotherapy plus CTLA-4 blockade in lung cancer. Background on the study: Objective responses were recorded in about 18% of patients, with disease control recorded in 25% to 40%.

Findings and limits, study-wide: Radiotherapy with ipilimumab was followed by blood expansion of tumor-derived clones. Early blood T cell clone dynamics reportedly forecast response best, with interferon-beta.

Focal radiation was given together with CTLA-4 blockade (ipilimumab) to patients with chemo-refractory metastatic non-small-cell lung cancer. CDR1 is MNHEY and CDR2 is SVGAGI in the germline V gene. This CDR3 spans 14 amino acids. J gave up 2 bases and V 6 bases, and 3 bases lay outside the gene matches. This sequence was found in a human donor with non-small cell lung cancer who had stable disease on radiotherapy plus ipilimumab. Specimen: peripheral blood, collected from a patient treated with radiotherapy plus ipilimumab. The chain uses TRBV6-5 and TRBJ1-5, with 8 bases fitting TRBD1. The CDR3 loop is CASSQGAGNQPQHF. The CDR3 region has the DNA TGTGCCAGCAGCCAGGGGGCCGGCAATCAGCCCCAGCATTTT.